The rows below give T cell receptor beta chains drawn from one sample of a study of T-cell reconstitution after alpha-beta-depleted transplantation in children. TCRdb processed the PCR reads anew with MiXCR; each CDR3 protein has one entry. The repertoire holds around 450,000 distinct CDR3 sequences, with approximately 41% as singletons. This material consisted of PBMCs, taken before TCRalphabeta/CD19-depleted stem cell transplant. These receptors came from a girl aged 2-10 years with aplastic anemia, due to receive a stem cell transplant. Each CDR3 is given without its conserved first and last residue. Each record gives: J gene, clone size, CDR3 length, V gene, CDR3 protein. Some rows have no size entry. The others give once, few or many, or a class for an expanded clone.

j_call: TRBJ2-7
clone_size: many
cdr3_length: 13
v_call: TRBV6-2/TRBV6-3
cdr3_aa: ASSYLTSGYYEQY

j_call: TRBJ1-2
clone_size: NA
cdr3_length: 10
v_call: TRBV6-6
cdr3_aa: ASKMGVDGYT

j_call: TRBJ2-7
clone_size: NA
cdr3_length: 15
v_call: TRBV7-8
cdr3_aa: ASSSKLGAGARYEQY

j_call: TRBJ2-3
clone_size: NA
cdr3_length: 13
v_call: TRBV15
cdr3_aa: ATSRDPVIGDTQY

j_call: TRBJ2-1
clone_size: few
cdr3_length: 11
v_call: TRBV18
cdr3_aa: ASSRTVYNEQF

j_call: TRBJ1-1
clone_size: NA
cdr3_length: 11
v_call: TRBV10-3
cdr3_aa: ASRRELNTEAF

j_call: TRBJ2-1
clone_size: NA
cdr3_length: 12
v_call: TRBV5-1
cdr3_aa: ASSSLSSYNEQF

j_call: TRBJ1-4
clone_size: NA
cdr3_length: 12
v_call: TRBV20-1
cdr3_aa: SATHRSTNEKLF

j_call: TRBJ2-2
clone_size: few
cdr3_length: 12
v_call: TRBV2
cdr3_aa: ASKGLSAAGELF

j_call: TRBJ2-3
clone_size: few
cdr3_length: 12
v_call: TRBV6-5
cdr3_aa: ASSSITGTDTQY

j_call: TRBJ1-5
clone_size: once
cdr3_length: 11
v_call: TRBV20-1
cdr3_aa: SARTGVGQPQH

j_call: TRBJ2-2
clone_size: many
cdr3_length: 13
v_call: TRBV12-3/TRBV12-4
cdr3_aa: ASSLSVTDTGELF

j_call: TRBJ2-3
clone_size: NA
cdr3_length: 14
v_call: TRBV6-1
cdr3_aa: ASSRTSGGATDTQY

j_call: TRBJ2-7
clone_size: NA
cdr3_length: 12
v_call: TRBV2
cdr3_aa: ASSTQGSLREQY

j_call: TRBJ2-7
clone_size: once
cdr3_length: 13
v_call: TRBV11-3
cdr3_aa: ASSLTSGLSYEQY

j_call: TRBJ2-5
clone_size: NA
cdr3_length: 10
v_call: TRBV27
cdr3_aa: ASSLPGGTQY

j_call: TRBJ2-1
clone_size: NA
cdr3_length: 14
v_call: TRBV20-1
cdr3_aa: SARPEAGEFYNEQF

j_call: TRBJ2-3
clone_size: NA
cdr3_length: 13
v_call: TRBV5-1
cdr3_aa: ASSLDRVSTDTQY

j_call: TRBJ2-3
clone_size: NA
cdr3_length: 13
v_call: TRBV6-5
cdr3_aa: ASSYGGLSTDTQY

j_call: TRBJ1-5
clone_size: NA
cdr3_length: 15
v_call: TRBV6-1
cdr3_aa: ASSGPGQIVSNQPQH

j_call: TRBJ1-1
clone_size: NA
cdr3_length: 11
v_call: TRBV29-1
cdr3_aa: SVTRLMNTEAF

j_call: TRBJ1-6
clone_size: few
cdr3_length: 15
v_call: TRBV7-8
cdr3_aa: ASSLTTGVRENSPLH

j_call: TRBJ2-7
clone_size: NA
cdr3_length: 11
v_call: TRBV7-9
cdr3_aa: ASSNGTTYEQY

j_call: TRBJ1-2
clone_size: many
cdr3_length: 11
v_call: TRBV7-6
cdr3_aa: ASSLPQGYGYT

j_call: TRBJ2-7
clone_size: many
cdr3_length: 14
v_call: TRBV7-9
cdr3_aa: ASSNMALDQSYEQY

j_call: TRBJ2-2
clone_size: NA
cdr3_length: 13
v_call: TRBV7-3
cdr3_aa: ASSQTGSYTGELF

j_call: TRBJ2-7
clone_size: NA
cdr3_length: 13
v_call: TRBV4-2
cdr3_aa: ASSQDRANSYEQY

j_call: TRBJ1-1
clone_size: many
cdr3_length: 10
v_call: TRBV12-3/TRBV12-4
cdr3_aa: ASSLQNTEAF

j_call: TRBJ1-6
clone_size: many
cdr3_length: 15
v_call: TRBV3-1
cdr3_aa: ASSQLSGKQGSSPLH

j_call: TRBJ1-6
clone_size: once
cdr3_length: 10
v_call: TRBV12-3/TRBV12-4
cdr3_aa: ASSLDTQGLH

j_call: TRBJ2-7
clone_size: NA
cdr3_length: 11
v_call: TRBV6-1
cdr3_aa: ASSQGQVYEQY

j_call: TRBJ2-7
clone_size: NA
cdr3_length: 14
v_call: TRBV11-2
cdr3_aa: ASSLLRDRRAYEQY

j_call: TRBJ2-5
clone_size: NA
cdr3_length: 11
v_call: TRBV12-3/TRBV12-4
cdr3_aa: ASNRGRGETQY

j_call: TRBJ2-3
clone_size: few
cdr3_length: 10
v_call: TRBV2
cdr3_aa: ASRMGTGRTY

j_call: TRBJ2-3
clone_size: few
cdr3_length: 12
v_call: TRBV5-1
cdr3_aa: ASRSRELTDTQY

j_call: TRBJ2-3
clone_size: many
cdr3_length: 12
v_call: TRBV9
cdr3_aa: ASSVRTSGDTQY

j_call: TRBJ2-3
clone_size: NA
cdr3_length: 10
v_call: TRBV6-6
cdr3_aa: ASAGGDSTQY

j_call: TRBJ2-3
clone_size: many
cdr3_length: 13
v_call: TRBV28
cdr3_aa: ASSELASSTDTQY

j_call: TRBJ2-2
clone_size: few
cdr3_length: 15
v_call: TRBV5-1
cdr3_aa: ASSFETGGANTGELF

j_call: TRBJ2-1
clone_size: many
cdr3_length: 12
v_call: TRBV5-6
cdr3_aa: ASSLGGRSNEQF

j_call: TRBJ1-1
clone_size: few
cdr3_length: 13
v_call: TRBV20-1
cdr3_aa: SAPSTGTGGTEAF

j_call: TRBJ2-5
clone_size: many
cdr3_length: 12
v_call: TRBV11-2
cdr3_aa: ASSFLQGPIAQY

j_call: TRBJ1-1
clone_size: few
cdr3_length: 17
v_call: TRBV6-1
cdr3_aa: ASSPHTVNRGLGNTEAF

j_call: TRBJ1-3
clone_size: few
cdr3_length: 12
v_call: TRBV5-8
cdr3_aa: ASTFGGPGNTIY

j_call: TRBJ2-7
clone_size: NA
cdr3_length: 11
v_call: TRBV20-1
cdr3_aa: SATVVRGGEQY

j_call: TRBJ1-1
clone_size: NA
cdr3_length: 11
v_call: TRBV20-1
cdr3_aa: SALTGSRPEAF

j_call: TRBJ2-1
clone_size: many
cdr3_length: 13
v_call: TRBV27
cdr3_aa: ASSLGLAGDNEQF

j_call: TRBJ2-5
clone_size: few
cdr3_length: 15
v_call: TRBV6-5
cdr3_aa: ASSYSLGVAGEETQY

j_call: TRBJ2-2
clone_size: NA
cdr3_length: 13
v_call: TRBV7-9
cdr3_aa: ASSLEGGPTGELF

j_call: TRBJ2-7
clone_size: NA
cdr3_length: 12
v_call: TRBV10-2
cdr3_aa: ASRGQALAYEQY

j_call: TRBJ1-2
clone_size: once
cdr3_length: 12
v_call: TRBV3-1
cdr3_aa: ASSQDPPNYGYT

j_call: TRBJ2-2
clone_size: few
cdr3_length: 14
v_call: TRBV19
cdr3_aa: ASSIRLAGATGELF

j_call: TRBJ1-2
clone_size: once
cdr3_length: 10
v_call: TRBV28
cdr3_aa: ASSLGQHGYT

j_call: TRBJ2-3
clone_size: few
cdr3_length: 10
v_call: TRBV5-1
cdr3_aa: ASSPTSDTQY

j_call: TRBJ2-2
clone_size: many
cdr3_length: 14
v_call: TRBV7-2
cdr3_aa: ASSLMLAVGTGELF

j_call: TRBJ2-5
clone_size: NA
cdr3_length: 11
v_call: TRBV30
cdr3_aa: AWRRASQETQY

j_call: TRBJ2-5
clone_size: NA
cdr3_length: 10
v_call: TRBV6-1
cdr3_aa: ASTPTGGSQY

j_call: TRBJ2-7
clone_size: few
cdr3_length: 11
v_call: TRBV20-1
cdr3_aa: SADAAGGYEQY